The 7 T cell receptor beta chains below were found in one sample sequenced in a study of beta chain features in type 1 diabetes (dated by TCRdb to the late 2010s). Preparation of the library involved the immunoSEQ multiplex PCR assay. The entire amount of isolated RNA was reverse transcribed using the High Capacity cDNA Reverse Transcription Kit, so the sequenced TCRB transcripts were expressed ones. TCRdb stores this immuneACCESS table with in-frame sequences only. Part of the clones is absent; in the studies checked, under half of the shortfall reflects unresolved V genes, and no reason is known for the rest. The sample table lists about 140,000 clones, roughly 9.3% of them with a count of one. The ten largest clones represent about 0.6% of the sample. The sequenced material came from central memory CD4+ T cells from blood. The receptors come from a woman aged 40 to 55 in good health.

The chain couples TRBV11-2 to TRBJ2-2; 10 bases agree with TRBD1. Trimming took 3 bases from V and 5 from J; bases not matched to a gene: 6. Germline CDR1 and CDR2: SGHAT and FQNNGV. The CDR3 is 16 amino acids. The CDR3 region is CASSLGQGIGTGELFF. Here the CDR3 DNA reads TGTGCCAGCAGCTTGGGACAGGGGATAGGAACCGGGGAGCTGTTTTTT.

Only a few counts were recorded for this clone. The chain links TRBV19 to TRBJ2-7, with D perhaps matching TRBD2 (5 bases). The V end was cut by 10 bases, the J end by 3 bases, with 10 bases between. The CDR3 contains 11 residues. Germline V gene sequence: CDR1 LNHDA, CDR2 SQIVND (reference sequence). This CDR3 reads CATRGGYEQYF. The CDR3, as DNA: TGTGCCACCCGTGGAGGCTACGAGCAGTACTTC.

This chain connects TRBV29-1 to TRBJ2-5; tentative D call: TRBD2 (6 bases). The CDR3 contains 13 residues. Trimming shortened V by 7 bases and J by 1 base, and 13 bases separated the two germline ends. CDR1 is SQVTM and CDR2 is ANQGSEA in the germline V gene. The CDR3 DNA reads TGCAGCGCCGGACGGGACTCCCAAGAGACCCAGTACTTC. Translating it yields CSAGRDSQETQYF.

The gene calls are TRBV19 and TRBJ1-1; D uncertain. The germline V gene encodes CDR1 LNHDA and CDR2 SQIVND (reference sequence). V lost 4 bases and J lost 1, with 10 bases in between. CDR3 length equals 14 residues. CDR3: CASSSPPENTEAFF. The DNA for the CDR3 is TGTGCCAGTAGTAGCCCTCCAGAGAACACTGAAGCTTTCTTT.

This chain uses TRBV6-5 with TRBJ1-1; D may be TRBD1 (6 bases). Trimming stripped 5 bases from V and 13 bases from J, with 17 bases between. The CDR3 is made up of 12 amino acids. The germline gives CDR1 MNHEY, CDR2 SVGAGI. CDR3 residues: CASSNPGQNLFF. The DNA for the CDR3 is TGTGCCAGCAGTAATCCGGGACAAAATCTTTTCTTT.

This clone was seen a few times. The chain carries TRBV4-3 and TRBJ2-2; 11 bases are a match to TRBD1. The CDR3 extends over 19 amino acids. V was clipped by 2 bases and J by 4 bases; unmatched bases: 12. CDR1 and CDR2 (germline): LGHNA, YSLEER. The CDR3 loop is CASSQTTGTGGLTTGELFF. CDR3 DNA sequence: TGCGCCAGCAGCCAAACCACCGGGACAGGGGGTTTGACCACCGGGGAGCTGTTTTTT.

The chain joins TRBV10-2 to TRBJ1-5; 8 bases are a match to TRBD1. V shed 0 bases and J 10 bases; nucleotides not matched to a gene: 8. Per germline, CDR1 WSHSY and CDR2 SAAADI. This CDR3 region has 15 residues. The CDR3 nucleotides are TGCGCCAGCAGTGAGTCCCGACAGGGGACGAGCCCCCAGCATTTT. Residues: CASSESRQGTSPQHF.